This T cell receptor beta chain comes out of a study of T cells after posttransplantation cyclophosphamide. Study results and caveats: After PTCy, TRB diversity resembled that of CNI/methotrexate controls. Donor-recipient repertoire similarity was low at 1-2 months, rising over year one. Skin or GI-infiltrating T cells shared few TRB sequences with blood.

Libraries were prepared by immunoSEQ multiplex PCR; TCRdb keeps only in-frame clonotypes and omits some of them. The sample yields some 40,000 clones, without any singletons. This clone showed up many times. As yet, its antigen is unknown. This CDR3 has 16 amino acids. Trimming took 2 bases from V and 6 from J; bases not matched to a gene: 10. The germline V gene encodes CDR1 MDHEN and CDR2 SYDVKM. This TCR came from a woman aged 45-65 years in good health and a related stem cell transplant donor. This chain connects TRBV28 to TRBJ1-5; TRBD1 matches at 7 bases. Sequencing was carried out using PBMCs. The CDR3 here is CASSLRLGRGVQPQHF. In DNA form, the CDR3 reads TGTGCCAGCAGTTTACGCCTGGGCAGGGGGGTTCAGCCCCAGCATTTT.